A single sample is the source of the 26 T cell receptor beta chains below, sequenced in a study of blood T cell repertoires in COVID-19. TCRdb's copy holds only in-frame clones and misses some; the assay was immunoSEQ multiplex PCR. The sample lists 200,000 to 300,000 clones; 75% to 90% were seen once. The sample comprised PBMCs or T cells enriched from blood (not recorded which). The source is a woman aged 25 to 39 who had recovered from COVID-19.

The chain is built from TRBV28 and TRBJ1-1, with a weak D call TRBD1 (6 bases). Trimming pared 4 bases from V and 2 bases from J, leaving 14 bases between. Germline loops: CDR1 MDHEN, CDR2 SYDVKM. The CDR3 loop spans 15 amino acids. CDR3 region: CASSSPAGANTEAFF. The CDR3 nucleotides read TGTGCCAGCAGTTCCCCGGCAGGGGCCAACACTGAAGCTTTCTTT. Drawing the rest from reference TRBV28 and TRBJ1-1, the complete variable domain is DVKVTQSSRYLVKRTGEKVFLECVQDMDHENMFWYRQDPGLGLRLIYFSYDVKMKEKGDIPEGYSVSREKKERFSLILESASTNQTSMYLCASSSPAGANTEAFFGQGTRLTVV.

The chain has TRBV28 and TRBJ2-7; D remains unclear. V lost 6 bases, J lost 2 bases, and 8 bases lay in between. The CDR3 consists of 12 residues. From germline, CDR1 is MDHEN and CDR2 SYDVKM. CDR3 region: CASRTPPYEQYF. DNA for the CDR3: TGTGCCAGCAGAACACCCCCCTACGAGCAGTACTTC. Based on the CDR3 plus reference TRBV28 and TRBJ2-7, the full variable domain is DVKVTQSSRYLVKRTGEKVFLECVQDMDHENMFWYRQDPGLGLRLIYFSYDVKMKEKGDIPEGYSVSREKKERFSLILESASTNQTSMYLCASRTPPYEQYFGPGTRLTVT.

The rearrangement joins TRBV10-1 to TRBJ1-1; possible D gene TRBD1, 5 bases. With 1 base removed from V and 5 bases from J, the gap between germline ends came to 8 bases. Germline CDR1 is WNHNN and CDR2 is SYGVQD (reference sequence). The CDR3 has 13 residues. CDR3 region: CASSEWRGTEAFF. The CDR3 DNA sequence: TGCGCCAGCAGTGAGTGGCGGGGGACTGAAGCTTTCTTT.

The chain employs TRBV4-2 and TRBJ2-4; D is unresolved. This CDR3 is built from 17 residues. The germline V and J ends were trimmed by 0 bases and 0 bases, with 12 bases remaining between them. CDR1 LGHNA and CDR2 YNFKEQ come from the germline V gene. The CDR3 nucleotides are TGTGCCAGCAGCCAAGAGCCAGGTACCCAAGCCAAAAACATTCAGTACTTC. Encoded protein: CASSQEPGTQAKNIQYF.

The chain is built from TRBV10-3 and TRBJ1-2; D is uncertain. The CDR3 sequence is 13 residues long. V was pared by 3 bases and J by 6 bases, with 11 bases between. Germline CDR1 is ENHRY and CDR2 is SYGVKD. This chain's CDR3 is CAISDLAGDGYTF. The CDR3 DNA reads as TGTGCCATCAGTGACCTGGCGGGTGATGGCTACACCTTC.

V gene TRBV5-1 combines with J gene TRBJ2-1; 7 nucleotides match TRBD1. Germline V CDR1 and CDR2: SGHRS, YFSETQ. V shed 5 bases and J 8 bases; nucleotides not matched to a gene: 19. The CDR3 has 17 amino acids. In DNA, the CDR3 is TGCGCCAGCAGTCCGGGACAGCGATATTTCACGATCGATGAGCAGTTCTTC. Protein: CASSPGQRYFTIDEQFF.

J is TRBJ2-1 and V is TRBV5-6; TRBD2 might be the D (5 bases). The germline V and J ends were trimmed by 3 bases and 6 bases, with 16 bases remaining between them. Germline CDR1 is SGHDT and CDR2 is YYEEEE. The CDR3 totals 15 residues. CDR3 protein: CASSSLNSEVNEQFF. The CDR3 bases are TGTGCCAGCAGCTCCCTGAACTCGGAGGTCAATGAGCAGTTCTTC. Full variable domain (remainder filled in from reference TRBV5-6 and TRBJ2-1): DAGVTQSPTHLIKTRGQQVTLRCSPKSGHDTVSWYQQALGQGPQFIFQYYEEEERQRGNFPDRFSGHQFPNYSSELNVNALLLGDSALYLCASSSLNSEVNEQFFGPGTRLTVL.

This clone was found many times. CDR3 region: CASSLLAGGNTEAFF. The CDR3 DNA is TGCGCCAGCAGCCTCTTAGCCGGAGGGAACACTGAAGCTTTCTTT. The chain couples TRBV5-1 to TRBJ1-1; D is uncertain. Deletions cut 4 bases from V and 1 base from J, with 14 bases between. The CDR3 loop spans 15 amino acids. CDR1 SGHRS and CDR2 YFSETQ come from the germline V gene.

This chain joins TRBV19 and TRBJ1-2; no reliable D call. Deletions cut 1 base from V and 6 bases from J, with 18 bases between. The germline CDR1 and CDR2 sequences are LNHDA and SQIVND (reference sequence). This CDR3 contains 16 residues. The CDR3 nucleotides are TGTGCCAGTAGTATAGTCACGTCGAGGCGAGGCCATGGCTACACCTTC. Translated, it gives CASSIVTSRRGHGYTF. Supplemented by reference TRBV19 and TRBJ1-2, the full variable domain reads DGGITQSPKYLFRKEGQNVTLSCEQNLNHDAMYWYRQDPGQGLRLIYYSQIVNDFQKGDIAEGYSVSREKKESFPLTVTSAQKNPTAFYLCASSIVTSRRGHGYTFGSGTRLTVV.

V is TRBV28 and J is TRBJ1-2, with D possibly TRBD1 on 5 matching bases. CDR1 and CDR2 from the germline V gene are MDHEN and SYDVKM. CDR3 length: 12 residues. V lost 6 bases and J lost 2, with 7 bases in between. The CDR3 protein is CASSDRNYGYTF. The CDR3 DNA reads TGTGCCAGCAGCGACAGAAACTATGGCTACACCTTC.

V and J are TRBV6-2 or TRBV6-3 and TRBJ2-5; TRBD2 matches 9 bases. V shed 6 bases, J shed 0 bases, and the junction held 5 bases outside the gene matches. Per the germline V gene, CDR1 is MNHEY and CDR2 is SVGEGT. CDR3 size: 15 residues. CDR3 loop: CASSRLAAYQETQYF. CDR3 coding DNA: TGTGCCAGCAGCCGACTAGCGGCGTACCAAGAGACCCAGTACTTC.

The V call is TRBV5-6, the J call TRBJ2-5; D is possibly TRBD2 (6 bases). Trimming cost V 0 bases and J 5 bases, with 14 bases left between them. The CDR3 is made up of 15 amino acids. Germline CDR1 reads SGHDT; CDR2 reads YYEEEE. CDR3 sequence (DNA): TGTGCCAGCAGCTTGGATTTGGGTGCGGGGGAGACCCAGTACTTC. Amino acid sequence: CASSLDLGAGETQYF. Full variable domain (outside the CDR3, taken from reference TRBV5-6 and TRBJ2-5): DAGVTQSPTHLIKTRGQQVTLRCSPKSGHDTVSWYQQALGQGPQFIFQYYEEEERQRGNFPDRFSGHQFPNYSSELNVNALLLGDSALYLCASSLDLGAGETQYFGPGTRLLVL.

The rearrangement uses TRBV18 and TRBJ1-3, with unresolved D. Per the germline V gene, CDR1 is KGHSH and CDR2 is LQKENI. There are 17 residues in the CDR3. Trimming cost V 2 bases and J 0 bases, with 14 bases left between them. This CDR3 reads CASSPGFGSHSGNTIYF. The CDR3 nucleotides read TGTGCCAGCTCACCAGGCTTTGGGAGTCACTCTGGAAACACCATATATTTT.

With respect to this clone: Other DNA sequences in the sample encode the same CDR3. The chain uses TRBV7-8 and TRBJ2-7; no clear D. V was cut by 5 bases and J by 4 bases, with 12 bases left in between. Looked up from germline, CDR1 is SGHVS and CDR2 is FQNEAQ. This CDR3 contains 13 residues. CDR3 protein: CASSRTGGYEQYF. The CDR3 nucleotides are TGTGCCAGCAGCCGGACGGGTGGTTACGAGCAGTACTTC.

This clone has just a few counts. This sequence joins TRBV4-1 and TRBJ2-2; 12 nucleotides agree with TRBD1. Germline CDR1 MGHRA, CDR2 YSYEKL. With 4 bases clipped from V and 0 bases from J, the junction kept 12 bases outside the gene matches. The CDR3 runs 20 residues. CDR3 region: CASSRLIGDRGPANTGELFF. Written as DNA, the CDR3 is TGCGCCAGCAGCCGCCTAATAGGGGACAGGGGGCCGGCGAACACCGGGGAGCTGTTTTTT.

The CDR3 nucleotides read TGTGCCAGCAGTTTAATGGCTAGCGGGTTGTTAGAGACCCAGTACTTC. Protein: CASSLMASGLLETQYF. V usage is TRBV28 and J usage is TRBJ2-5; 8 nucleotides match TRBD2. Germline V lookup: CDR1 MDHEN, CDR2 SYDVKM. V lost 2 bases and J lost 4; bases outside the gene matches: 9. The CDR3 loop spans 16 amino acids.

The chain has TRBV5-6 and TRBJ2-5; 14 bases fit TRBD2. The CDR3 extends over 17 amino acids. Trimming took 1 base from V and 5 from J; bases not matched to a gene: 7. Germline CDR1 and CDR2: SGHDT and YYEEEE. This chain's CDR3 is CASSLLGTSGSDETQYF. As DNA, the CDR3 is TGTGCCAGCAGCTTGTTAGGGACTAGCGGGAGCGATGAGACCCAGTACTTC.

The gene calls are TRBV18 and TRBJ1-1; 10 bases align to TRBD1. CDR3 size: 16 residues. The V and J ends lost 3 bases and 4 bases, in that order; junction bases with no gene match: 8. In germline, CDR1 is KGHSH, CDR2 LQKENI. CDR3 residues: CASSPTRGQGSTEAFF. As DNA, the CDR3 is TGTGCCAGCTCACCTACGAGGGGACAGGGGAGCACTGAAGCTTTCTTT. Combining the CDR3 with reference TRBV18 and TRBJ1-1 gives the whole variable domain NAGVMQNPRHLVRRRGQEARLRCSPMKGHSHVYWYRQLPEEGLKFMVYLQKENIIDESGMPKERFSAEFPKEGPSILRIQQVVRGDSAAYFCASSPTRGQGSTEAFFGQGTRLTVV.

The chain links TRBV2 to TRBJ1-5; weak D call: TRBD1 (5 bases). Germline CDR1 is SNHLY and CDR2 is FYNNEI. Trimming pared 6 bases from V and 0 bases from J, leaving 9 bases between. This CDR3 has 14 amino acids. The CDR3 sequence: CASSQGYSNQPQHF. CDR3 in DNA: TGTGCCAGCAGCCAGGGATATAGCAATCAGCCCCAGCATTTT.

This chain uses TRBV28 with TRBJ2-1; 12 positions agree with TRBD2. The CDR3 runs 16 residues. The J segment lost 6 bases and the V segment lost 4 bases, leaving 7 bases of the junction unmatched. Looked up from germline, CDR1 is MDHEN and CDR2 is SYDVKM. The CDR3 nucleotides are TGTGCCAGCAGTTCATGGACTAGCGGGATAGGCAATGAGCAGTTCTTC. This encodes CASSSWTSGIGNEQFF.

A few counts support this clone. The chain is built from TRBV7-2 and TRBJ1-2; D is ambiguous. In germline, CDR1 is SGHTA, CDR2 FQGNSA. Trimming stripped 2 bases from V and 0 bases from J, with 4 bases between. CDR3 length equals 13 residues. The CDR3 region has the DNA TGTGCCAGCAGCTTACAGGCTAACTATGGCTACACCTTC. It specifies CASSLQANYGYTF.

This chain joins TRBV4-2 and TRBJ2-7; 7 nucleotides match TRBD2. Looked up from germline, CDR1 is LGHNA and CDR2 is YNFKEQ. This CDR3 has 19 residues. V was pared by 0 bases and J by 2 bases, with 16 bases of the junction left unmatched. CDR3 sequence: CASSQDLKGPSGKPYEQYF. In DNA, the CDR3 is TGTGCCAGCAGCCAAGATCTCAAAGGGCCCAGCGGGAAGCCCTACGAGCAGTACTTC.

V usage is TRBV30 and J usage is TRBJ1-2, with D possibly being TRBD1 (6 bases). The germline CDR1 and CDR2 sequences are GTSNPN and SVGIG (reference sequence). CDR3 length: 15 amino acids. Trimming shortened V by 4 bases and J by 0 bases, and 15 bases separated the two germline ends. The CDR3 protein is CAWTLGGGANYGYTF. In DNA, the CDR3 is TGTGCCTGGACTCTAGGGGGGGGAGCTAACTATGGCTACACCTTC. Variable domain in full (rest from reference TRBV30 and TRBJ1-2): SQTIHQWPATLVQPVGSPLSLECTVEGTSNPNLYWYRQAAGRGLQLLFYSVGIGQISSEVPQNLSASRPQDRQFILSSKKLLLSDSGFYLCAWTLGGGANYGYTFGSGTRLTVV.

This sequence joins TRBV10-1 and TRBJ2-1, with a possible D match to TRBD1 (6 bases). The CDR3 has 15 amino acids. V gave up 2 bases and J gave up 7 bases, with 15 bases separating them. Germline V CDR1 and CDR2: WNHNN, SYGVQD (reference sequence). The CDR3 region is CASSETRGTSNEQFF. In nucleotides, the CDR3 is TGCGCCAGCAGTGAGACGAGGGGGACGTCAAATGAGCAGTTCTTC.

In this sample, this clone turned up once. The rearrangement joins TRBV5-8 to TRBJ1-2, with D unclear. In germline, CDR1 is SGHTS, CDR2 YDEGEE. The CDR3 extends over 12 amino acids. V was trimmed by 0 bases and J by 6 bases, leaving 6 bases between them. CDR3 sequence (DNA): TGTGCCAGCAGCTTGGCGTCGGATGGCTACACCTTC. Its translation is CASSLASDGYTF.

This rearrangement joins TRBV5-1 to TRBJ2-1; a weak D match, TRBD2 (6 bases). This CDR3 has 15 amino acids. Trimming shortened V by 3 bases and J by 1 base, and 11 bases separated the two germline ends. The V gene's germline CDR1 is SGHRS and CDR2 YFSETQ. CDR3 nucleotides: TGCGCCAGCAGCTACGACGGGAGATCCTACAATGAGCAGTTCTTC. This gives the protein CASSYDGRSYNEQFF.